Listed below are T cell receptor beta chains from one sample, sequenced in a study of neurological immune-mediated disorders. TCRdb analysed the 5' RACE reads with MiXCR anew, one entry per CDR3 protein. The sample has approximately 58,000 distinct CDR3 sequences, 11% seen once. Input material: PBMCs. Receptors were obtained from a man aged 60 to 75 in good health. Both conserved end residues are part of each CDR3. The order of the fields is V gene, D gene, clone size, J gene, CDR3 protein, CDR3 DNA. D genes are given only for firm matches. Only part of the rows carry a size: once, few, many, or a class if the clone is expanded.

TRBV6-6	-	many	TRBJ2-7	CASRSNYEQYF	TGTGCCAGCAGGTCGAACTACGAGCAGTACTTC
TRBV7-9	-	many	TRBJ2-7	CASTDGSYEQYF	TGTGCCAGCACGGACGGTTCCTACGAGCAGTACTTC
TRBV6-5	-	-	TRBJ1-1	CASSRAQANTVAFF	TGTGCCAGCAGTCGGGCCCAGGCTAACACTGTAGCTTTCTTT
TRBV7-8	TRBD1	many	TRBJ2-2	CASSSSPGTANTGELFF	TGTGCCAGCAGCTCGAGTCCCGGGACAGCGAACACCGGGGAGCTGTTTTTT
TRBV3-1	TRBD1	many	TRBJ1-6	CASSQGQGGSPLHF	TGTGCCAGCAGCCAGGGACAGGGTGGTTCACCCCTCCACTTT
TRBV7-3	-	many	TRBJ1-3	CASSLGAITSGNTIYF	TGTGCCAGCAGCTTAGGGGCCATAACCTCTGGAAACACCATATATTTT
TRBV12-3/TRBV12-4	-	-	TRBJ2-7	CASSPGTYEQYF	TGTGCCAGCAGTCCCGGGACCTACGAGCAGTACTTC
TRBV7-2	-	many	TRBJ2-7	CASSTRRDTSREQYF	TGTGCCAGCAGCACAAGACGGGACACATCACGCGAGCAGTACTTC
TRBV7-2	-	-	TRBJ1-5	CASSFYICSARDPLGRGNQPQHF	-
TRBV27	TRBD1	many	TRBJ1-4	CATRTGLNEKLFF	TGTGCCACCCGGACAGGGCTTAATGAAAAACTGTTTTTT
TRBV20-1	-	few	TRBJ1-2	CRGAKGGRVQGYTF	TGCAGGGGGGCCAAGGGGGGCAGGGTGCAAGGCTACACCTTC
TRBV14	TRBD1	-	TRBJ1-2	CASSPLMRTGNYGYTF	TGTGCCAGCAGCCCCCTTATGAGGACAGGGAACTATGGCTACACATTC
TRBV7-9	TRBD1	many	TRBJ2-1	CASSLGARQGANEQFF	TGTGCCAGCAGCTTAGGTGCGAGACAGGGGGCCAATGAGCAGTTCTTC
TRBV3-1	-	many	TRBJ2-5	CASSQGGNQRKTQYF	TGTGCCAGCAGCCAAGGAGGAAACCAGAGAAAGACCCAGTACTTC
TRBV28	-	many	TRBJ1-2	CASSFSQGGYTF	TGTGCCAGCAGTTTCAGTCAGGGTGGCTACACCTTC
TRBV19	-	many	TRBJ1-2	CASSSSALEAHYGYTF	TGTGCCAGTAGTAGTTCCGCCCTCGAAGCCCACTATGGCTACACCTTC
TRBV4-2	-	many	TRBJ2-2	CASRTANTGELFF	TGTGCCAGCAGGACAGCAAACACCGGGGAGCTGTTTTTT
TRBV7-2	-	many	TRBJ2-2	CASGFLRGGTGELFF	TGTGCCAGCGGATTCCTGCGTGGAGGCACCGGGGAGCTGTTTTTT
TRBV4-1	-	many	TRBJ1-2	CASSQALARPRGTVDGYTF	TGCGCCAGCAGCCAAGCGCTGGCCAGGCCTCGTGGGACTGTCGATGGCTACACCTTC
TRBV5-1	-	few	TRBJ1-1	CASSLGFGAEAFF	TGCGCCAGCAGCTTGGGTTTCGGGGCTGAAGCTTTCTTT
TRBV28	-	few	TRBJ2-5	CASSLQNTGLETQYF	TGTGCCAGCAGTTTGCAAAATACGGGATTAGAGACCCAGTACTTC
TRBV20-1	TRBD1	-	TRBJ2-3	CSASGQGPDTQYF	TGCAGTGCCTCGGGACAGGGGCCAGATACGCAGTATTTT
TRBV10-3	TRBD1	-	TRBJ2-5	CATIQDRTQETQYF	TGTGCCACCATTCAGGACAGGACACAAGAGACCCAGTACTTC
TRBV7-6	TRBD1	many	TRBJ1-3	CASSLGTGGNTIYF	TGTGCCAGCAGCTTAGGGACAGGGGGAAACACCATATATTTT
TRBV20-1	TRBD1	many	TRBJ2-5	CSADQILGQGARETQYF	TGCAGTGCTGACCAGATTCTTGGACAGGGGGCGAGGGAGACCCAGTACTTC
TRBV6-5	-	many	TRBJ1-5	CASSYDYNQPQHF	TGTGCCAGCAGTTACGACTACAATCAGCCCCAGCATTTT
TRBV18	-	-	TRBJ1-2	CASSTPILGGDGPANYGYTF	TGTGCCAGCTCAACACCTATACTGGGCGGGGACGGCCCCGCTAACTATGGCTACACCTTC